This T cell receptor beta chain was captured by sequencing in a study of shared clonotypes between healthy human individuals. Regarding the study as a whole: A reduction in generation probabilities was seen for non-shared clonotypes relative to those shared by all four donors. In this cohort, only blood was sampled, and tissue repertoires likely differ.

To note about this clone: Its antigen is not identified.

Produced via immunoSEQ multiplex PCR; TCRdb's table is partial and in-frame only. This sample has about 2.4 million clones, with roughly nine tenths found just once. Per the germline V gene, CDR1 is MNHEY and CDR2 is SVGAGI. V dropped 4 bases and J dropped 8 bases, with 14 bases sitting between them. The CDR3 contains 14 residues. Sequenced sample: naive CD4+ T cells sorted from blood. Subset indicated: CD45RA+ positively selected. The receptor was isolated from a man younger than 35 in good health. This chain links TRBV6-5 with TRBJ1-4; the D is unclear. CDR3 nucleotide sequence: TGTGCCAGCAGTTCGGGCCCTTTAGGGGAAAAACTGTTTTTT. Residues: CASSSGPLGEKLFF.